This TCR beta chain was found in a study of cytomegalovirus exposure and HLA in healthy donors. The study, taken as a whole, reports: Within a later analysis, the majority of CMV-associated TCR beta chains appeared HLA-restricted. Per a prior analysis, the majority of TCR beta V segments were productive roughly 87% or roughly 30% of the time.

The CDR3 is made up of 13 amino acids. Germline values: CDR1 LGHNT, CDR2 FRNRAP. Between the trimmed V and J ends, which lost 5 bases and 3 bases, there was a span of 10 bases. Healthy bone marrow donors made up the donor group. Details on this clone: The antigen is unknown.

A multiplex PCR was run with 60 Vbeta primers and 13 Jbeta primers. Only in-frame clones appear in the TCRdb table, and some are missing; sequencing was by immunoSEQ multiplex PCR. The sample has 120,000 to 150,000 clones; about three quarters are singletons. The specimen sequenced was PBMCs. This chain connects TRBV12-5 to TRBJ2-5, with TRBD2 as a possible D gene (7 bases). The receptor's source is a male donor in good health and CMV-seronegative. The CDR3, as DNA: TGTGCTAGTGGTGAGGGGGGGGAAGAGACCCAGTACTTC. Its translation is CASGEGGEETQYF. The full variable domain, with the rest looked up from reference TRBV12-5 and TRBJ2-5, is DARVTQTPRHKVTEMGQEVTMRCQPILGHNTVFWYRQTMMQGLELLAYFRNRAPLDDSGMPKDRFSAEMPDATLATLKIQPSEPRDSAVYFCASGEGGEETQYFGPGTRLLVL.